This TCR beta chain is drawn from a study of beta chain features in type 1 diabetes. This clone was found a few times. The CDR3 extends over 17 amino acids. The V gene's germline CDR1 is PRHDT and CDR2 FYEKMQ (reference sequence). The V end was cut by 3 bases, the J end by 4 bases, with 19 bases between. TCRB transcripts that were expressed got sequenced, as all of the isolated RNA had been reverse transcribed. The average read count of naive, central memory and regulatory T cell samples was a few million. Some clones are missing from TCRdb's copy, which holds only in-frame ones; the method was immunoSEQ multiplex PCR. Of nearly 350,000 clones in the sample, 7.5% to 9% were seen once.

This rearrangement joins TRBV13 to TRBJ2-1; D is perhaps TRBD1 or TRBD2 (6 bases each). The receptor's source is a woman aged 18-29 years in good health. The specimen sequenced was central memory CD4+ T cells from blood. This chain's CDR3 is CASSFLAGLGGYNEQFF. The CDR3, as DNA: TGTGCCAGCAGCTTTTTAGCAGGGCTAGGGGGGTACAATGAGCAGTTCTTC.